The next 6 T cell receptor beta chains were all read from a single sample in a study of prognosis after radiotherapy for stage I lung cancer. Genomic DNA was subjected to two-round multiplex PCR for amplification of TCR beta CDR3. Gene-specific TRBV and TRBJ primers were used in PCR round one. Each CDR3 protein is one row after TCRdb ran MiXCR on the multiplex PCR reads. The sample shows tens of thousands of distinct CDR3 sequences, roughly 43% of them seen only once. Sample: PBMCs, taken before or after stereotactic body radiation therapy (not recorded which). The receptors were sampled from a donor aged 50 or older with non-small cell lung cancer.

The table lists this clonotype with a count of one. The J gene is TRBJ2-2, the V gene TRBV11-2; no reliable D call. This CDR3 contains 16 residues. Trimming removed 1 base at V and 8 bases at J, with 17 bases between. The germline CDR1 and CDR2 sequences are SGHAT and FQNNGV. DNA of the CDR3: TGTGCCAGCAGCTTAGTTTTGGGCCATGCGTGGGGGGAGCTGTTTTTT. Translation: CASSLVLGHAWGELFF.

This clonotype rates as medium-sized (0.01 to 0.1%). The rearrangement uses TRBV12-5 and TRBJ2-2; 14 bases line up with TRBD2. The germline gives CDR1 LGHNT, CDR2 FRNRAP. Trimming cost V 3 bases and J 5 bases; bases outside gene matches: 20. The CDR3 consists of 22 residues. The CDR3 DNA follows: TGTGCTAGTGGTTTTCGAGGGCCCTACCTGGGACTAGCGGGAGTGCAGACCGGGGAGCTGTTTTTT. It codes for CASGFRGPYLGLAGVQTGELFF.

In this sample, this clonotype turned up many times. This chain joins TRBV6-2 or TRBV6-3 and TRBJ2-5; D may be TRBD2 (5 bases). The CDR3 sequence is 12 residues long. Germline loops: CDR1 MNHEY, CDR2 SVGEGT. Trimming removed 5 bases at V and 5 bases at J, with 9 bases between. The CDR3 is CASSEEAETQYF. CDR3 bases: TGTGCCAGCAGTGAGGAGGCGGAGACCCAGTACTTC.

This clonotype was recorded at least ten times. The chain recombines TRBV2 with TRBJ2-2, with 7 nucleotides matching TRBD2. V lost 5 bases and J lost 2; bases outside the gene matches: 2. CDR1 SNHLY and CDR2 FYNNEI come from the germline V gene. This CDR3 is built from 14 residues. CDR3 amino acids: CASSLAVNTGELFF. The DNA for the CDR3 is TGTGCCAGCAGTCTAGCGGTAAACACCGGGGAGCTGTTTTTT. The full variable domain, completed using reference TRBV2 and TRBJ2-2, is EPEVTQTPSHQVTQMGQEVILRCVPISNHLYFYWYRQILGQKVEFLVSFYNNEISEKSEIFDDQFSVERPDGSNFTLKIRSTKLEDSAMYFCASSLAVNTGELFFGEGSRLTVL.

At least ten counts were recorded for this clonotype. The gene calls are TRBV6-9 and TRBJ2-7; 12 bases fit TRBD2. The CDR3 has 16 residues. V gave up 3 bases and J gave up 5 bases; unmatched junction bases: 8. Looked up from germline, CDR1 is MNHGY and CDR2 is SVAAGI. The CDR3 region has the DNA TGTGCCAGCAGTTACGTTCGGACTAGCGGGAACGACGAGCAGTACTTC. This sequence encodes CASSYVRTSGNDEQYF.

This clonotype came up many times. J is TRBJ1-1 and V is TRBV19; D uncertain. Trimming removed 7 bases at V and 0 bases at J, with 6 bases between. The CDR3 has 12 amino acids. CDR1 and CDR2 (germline): LNHDA, SQIVND (reference sequence). The CDR3 DNA sequence: TGTGCCAGTAACGGCATGAACACTGAAGCTTTCTTT. It yields the protein CASNGMNTEAFF.